The 26 T cell receptor beta chains listed next were all sequenced from one sample in a study of OX40 agonist ivuxolimab in advanced cancers. TCRdb's table, derived via immunoSEQ multiplex PCR, lists solely in-frame clones and lacks some. This sample has roughly 63,000 clones; roughly 89% occur once, and the top ten carry around 13%. The specimen was CD4+ or CD8+ T cells sorted from blood, collected in a trial of the OX40 agonist ivuxolimab. Receptor source: an adult with an advanced solid tumor such as melanoma, head and neck, liver or kidney cancer.

The V call is TRBV18, the J call TRBJ2-2, with 7 positions matching TRBD2. Germline lookup yields CDR1 KGHSH and CDR2 LQKENI. The V and J ends lost 4 bases and 0 bases, in that order; junction bases with no gene match: 2. This CDR3 contains 15 residues. The CDR3 nucleotides read TGTGCCAGCTCACGGGGACTACCGAACACCGGGGAGCTGTTTTTT. The encoded protein is CASSRGLPNTGELFF.

The CDR3 region has the DNA TGTGCCAGCAGTGGCCTAACAGGGGGTATGAGCTCACCCCTCCACTTT. It codes for CASSGLTGGMSSPLHF. The chain couples TRBV25-1 to TRBJ1-6, with 8 bases fitting TRBD1. Germline CDR1 MGHDK, CDR2 SYGVNS. The CDR3 has 16 amino acids. V dropped 4 bases and J dropped 10; count of bases not matched to a gene: 12.

CDR3 DNA: TGTGCCAGTAGTCGTCGCGGGATAAGGAAAGAAGAGACCCAGTACTTC. Translation gives CASSRRGIRKEETQYF. The chain combines TRBV19 with TRBJ2-5; a weak D match, TRBD2 (6 bases). Germline V gives CDR1 LNHDA, CDR2 SQIVND (reference sequence). The CDR3 is 16 amino acids. Trimming left V 5 bases short and J 3 bases short, with 19 bases between.

This clone was counted only a few times. V is TRBV29-1 and J is TRBJ2-2; no definite D call. The V gene's germline CDR1 is SQVTM and CDR2 ANQGSEA. The CDR3 length is 10 residues. The V gene lost 6 bases and the J gene lost 5 bases, with 4 bases spanning the gap. The CDR3 sequence: CSVYTGELFF. The CDR3, as DNA: TGCAGCGTGTATACCGGGGAGCTGTTTTTT.

The V and J genes are TRBV19 and TRBJ1-6; 7 nucleotides match TRBD1. The CDR3 is 15 residues long. V dropped 6 bases and J dropped 9; count of bases not matched to a gene: 11. CDR1 LNHDA and CDR2 SQIVND come from the germline V gene (reference sequence). CDR3 loop: CASSAVGQDGSPLHF. CDR3 sequence (DNA): TGTGCCAGTAGCGCCGTAGGACAGGATGGTTCACCCCTCCACTTT. Full variable domain (missing parts from reference TRBV19 and TRBJ1-6): DGGITQSPKYLFRKEGQNVTLSCEQNLNHDAMYWYRQDPGQGLRLIYYSQIVNDFQKGDIAEGYSVSREKKESFPLTVTSAQKNPTAFYLCASSAVGQDGSPLHFGNGTRLTVT.

The chain recombines TRBV28 with TRBJ2-5; D is uncertain. CDR1 and CDR2 (germline): MDHEN, SYDVKM. The CDR3 runs 13 residues. Deletions cut 6 bases from V and 7 bases from J, with 15 bases between. For the CDR3, the DNA is TGTGCCAGCAGCTTAGCTACGGCCGGGACCCAGTACTTC. Its translation: CASSLATAGTQYF.

The chain is built from TRBV5-4 and TRBJ2-7; TRBD1 agrees at 7 bases. The CDR3 runs 16 residues. V trimming: 0 bases; J trimming: 0 bases; junction bases outside the gene matches: 6. Germline assignment: CDR1 SGHNT and CDR2 YYREEE (reference sequence). The CDR3 reads CASSLERAGGSYEQYF. The CDR3 nucleotides read TGTGCCAGCAGCTTGGAAAGGGCAGGGGGCTCCTACGAGCAGTACTTC.

This sequence joins TRBV7-9 and TRBJ2-7; 14 nucleotides match TRBD2. The CDR3 is 15 residues long. Germline trimming cut 6 bases from V and 7 bases from J; bases unmatched to any gene: 8. The germline CDR1 and CDR2 sequences are SEHNR and FQNEAQ (reference sequence). CDR3 in amino acids: CASRAGTSGGLEQYF. CDR3 in DNA: TGTGCCAGCAGGGCCGGGACTAGCGGGGGCCTGGAGCAGTACTTC.

The chain has TRBV4-2 and TRBJ1-1, with D unresolved. CDR3 length: 15 residues. Between the trimmed V and J ends, which lost 0 bases and 4 bases, there was a span of 12 bases. CDR1 and CDR2 from the germline V gene are LGHNA and YNFKEQ. For the CDR3, the DNA is TGTGCCAGCAGCCAAGATTTCCGCTGGGTCACTGAAGCTTTCTTT. It translates to CASSQDFRWVTEAFF.

For this clone: The sample contains more than one DNA sequence encoding this CDR3. This sequence joins TRBV27 and TRBJ2-1; 7 positions match TRBD1. Per germline, CDR1 MNHEY and CDR2 SMNVEV (reference sequence). The trim removed 5 bases at V and 4 bases at J, leaving 8 bases unmatched. The CDR3 is 15 amino acids. The CDR3 loop is CASSHRGPTYNEQFF. The DNA for the CDR3 is TGTGCCAGCAGTCACAGGGGCCCCACGTACAATGAGCAGTTCTTC.

V is TRBV18 and J is TRBJ2-3; D is undetermined. The germline gives CDR1 KGHSH, CDR2 LQKENI. V shed 3 bases and J shed 0 bases, with 7 bases lying between them. CDR3 length: 14 residues. The CDR3 sequence: CASSPFLSTDTQYF. DNA for the CDR3: TGTGCCAGCTCACCCTTTTTAAGCACAGATACGCAGTATTTT. The full variable domain, with the rest looked up from reference TRBV18 and TRBJ2-3, is NAGVMQNPRHLVRRRGQEARLRCSPMKGHSHVYWYRQLPEEGLKFMVYLQKENIIDESGMPKERFSAEFPKEGPSILRIQQVVRGDSAAYFCASSPFLSTDTQYFGPGTRLTVL.

The table lists this clone with a count of one. J is TRBJ1-2 and V is TRBV7-9; no clear D. Germline CDR1 and CDR2: SEHNR and FQNEAQ (reference sequence). V was cut by 5 bases and J by 8 bases, with 15 bases left in between. The CDR3 is 13 amino acids. The CDR3 DNA reads as TGTGCCAGCAGCCCCGGAGAGGAAGGAGGCTACACCTTC. Protein: CASSPGEEGGYTF.

The chain combines TRBV27 with TRBJ2-1; D ambiguous. V shed 0 bases and J shed 9 bases, with 15 bases lying between them. This CDR3 is 15 amino acids long. Germline loops: CDR1 MNHEY, CDR2 SMNVEV (reference sequence). Written as DNA, the CDR3 is TGTGCCAGCAGTTTATCGGCAGGAGTAGGAAGTGAGCAGTTCTTC. As protein: CASSLSAGVGSEQFF.

The rearrangement joins TRBV6-5 to TRBJ1-1; weak D call: TRBD1 (6 bases). Trimming pared 6 bases from V and 3 bases from J, leaving 11 bases between. The CDR3 has 13 amino acids. CDR1 is MNHEY and CDR2 is SVGAGI in the germline V gene. The CDR3 DNA reads as TGTGCCAGCAGAGAGGGGGGGTACACTGAAGCTTTCTTT. Protein: CASREGGYTEAFF.

The chain carries TRBV5-1 and TRBJ2-2; D possibly matches TRBD1 or TRBD2 (5 bases each). The CDR3 loop spans 15 amino acids. CDR1 SGHRS and CDR2 YFSETQ come from the germline V gene. V was pared by 3 bases and J by 4 bases, with 13 bases between. CDR3 nucleotides: TGCGCCAGCAGCTATAGCCAGAGGGGCACCGGGGAGCTGTTTTTT. As protein: CASSYSQRGTGELFF.

The V gene is TRBV5-1, the J gene TRBJ2-2, with 7 nucleotides matching TRBD2. J lost 3 bases, V lost 4 bases, and 15 bases had no gene match. The CDR3 consists of 18 residues. Germline V gene sequence: CDR1 SGHRS, CDR2 YFSETQ. The CDR3: CASSPSFPRGVYTGELFF. As DNA, the CDR3 is TGCGCCAGCAGCCCATCGTTTCCCCGGGGGGTATACACCGGGGAGCTGTTTTTT. The entire variable domain, with the rest obtained from reference TRBV5-1 and TRBJ2-2, is as follows: KAGVTQTPRYLIKTRGQQVTLSCSPISGHRSVSWYQQTPGQGLQFLFEYFSETQRNKGNFPGRFSGRQFSNSRSEMNVSTLELGDSALYLCASSPSFPRGVYTGELFFGEGSRLTVL.

The chain combines TRBV15 with TRBJ1-1; TRBD1 aligns across 7 bases. CDR3 length: 15 residues. Germline values: CDR1 LNHNV, CDR2 YYDKDF (reference sequence). V lost 3 bases to trimming and J lost 0 bases; unmatched junction nucleotides: 4. CDR3 region: CATSSPRGLNTEAFF. DNA of the CDR3: TGTGCCACCAGCAGCCCCAGGGGGTTGAACACTGAAGCTTTCTTT.

The chain combines TRBV27 with TRBJ2-7; D may correspond to TRBD1 or TRBD2 (5 bases each). Germline assignment: CDR1 MNHEY and CDR2 SMNVEV (reference sequence). V was trimmed by 0 bases and J by 5 bases, leaving 11 bases between them. The CDR3 has 14 residues. CDR3 DNA sequence: TGTGCCAGCAGTTTATCCCCGGGGCTGAACGAGCAGTACTTC. This codes for CASSLSPGLNEQYF.

The chain employs TRBV27 and TRBJ2-5; D is perhaps TRBD1 (6 bases). This CDR3 has 16 amino acids. Germline CDR1 is MNHEY and CDR2 is SMNVEV (reference sequence). Trimming pared 2 bases from V and 4 bases from J, leaving 17 bases between. Here the CDR3 DNA reads TGTGCCAGCAGTTTAGGGAGACAGGAGTGGCGAGAGACCCAGTACTTC. Translating it yields CASSLGRQEWRETQYF.

The rearrangement uses TRBV29-1 and TRBJ2-4; TRBD2 matches 7 bases. V was pared by 0 bases and J by 7 bases, with 12 bases of the junction left unmatched. CDR1 and CDR2 from the germline V gene are SQVTM and ANQGSEA. The CDR3 is 16 residues long. CDR3 DNA: TGCAGCGTTGAAGAAGGGTCAGGTTGGGGGGGGAACATTCAGTACTTC. Its translation: CSVEEGSGWGGNIQYF.

This clone was seen just once. The J gene is TRBJ1-5, the V gene TRBV6-1; D ambiguous. Germline V CDR1 and CDR2: MNHNS, SASEGT. This CDR3 comprises 15 residues. V was trimmed by 5 bases and J by 0 bases, leaving 11 bases between them. In DNA, the CDR3 is TGTGCCAGCAGTTCTGAGTTGGATAGCAATCAGCCCCAGCATTTT. This translates into CASSSELDSNQPQHF.

V is TRBV6-5 and J is TRBJ1-4; possibly TRBD1 for D (5 bases). Germline V lookup: CDR1 MNHEY, CDR2 SVGAGI. The CDR3 extends over 15 amino acids. V lost 0 bases, J lost 4 bases, and 9 bases lay in between. CDR3 bases: TGTGCCAGCAGTTACTCGACTGGGGGTAATGAAAAACTGTTTTTT. Its protein product is CASSYSTGGNEKLFF.

V and J are TRBV30 and TRBJ2-3; D possibly corresponds to TRBD2 (6 bases). The CDR3 is 13 amino acids. The V and J ends lost 4 bases and 1 base respectively, with 9 bases between them. CDR1 is GTSNPN and CDR2 is SVGIG in the germline V gene (reference sequence). The CDR3, as DNA: TGTGCCTGGACCGGAGGGCGCACAGATACGCAGTATTTT. Translating it yields CAWTGGRTDTQYF. Variable domain in full (rest from reference TRBV30 and TRBJ2-3): SQTIHQWPATLVQPVGSPLSLECTVEGTSNPNLYWYRQAAGRGLQLLFYSVGIGQISSEVPQNLSASRPQDRQFILSSKKLLLSDSGFYLCAWTGGRTDTQYFGPGTRLTVL.

The chain combines TRBV5-6 with TRBJ2-7; the D is unclear. This CDR3 comprises 14 residues. The ends were cut back, 0 bases at V and 0 bases at J, with 7 bases in the middle. Germline CDR1 reads SGHDT; CDR2 reads YYEEEE. The CDR3 DNA follows: TGTGCCAGCAGCTTGGGTAGGAGCTCCTACGAGCAGTACTTC. Translating gives CASSLGRSSYEQYF.

The rearrangement joins TRBV5-6 to TRBJ1-2; D is undetermined. Per the germline V gene, CDR1 is SGHDT and CDR2 is YYEEEE. This CDR3 spans 14 amino acids. Trimming pared 0 bases from V and 0 bases from J, leaving 6 bases between. Here the CDR3 DNA reads TGTGCCAGCAGCTTGGTCGGGACTAACTATGGCTACACCTTC. It yields the protein CASSLVGTNYGYTF.

The chain uses TRBV6-4 and TRBJ1-5; 8 bases fit TRBD1. V gave up 4 bases and J gave up 2 bases; unmatched junction bases: 4. The CDR3 extends over 15 amino acids. Germline CDR1 and CDR2: MRHNA and SNTAGT. CDR3 coding DNA: TGTGCCAGCAGTGGGACAGGGACCCGCAATCAGCCCCAGCATTTT. This sequence encodes CASSGTGTRNQPQHF.